These 23 T cell receptor beta chains came from one sample sequenced in a study of control samples from healthy donors and cancer patients. Method: immunoSEQ multiplex PCR; TCRdb's copy keeps in-frame clones and lacks some. The data contain some 120,000 clones, approximately 94% of them seen just once; the ten biggest clones take up about 1.5%. Input material: PBMCs. Receptor source: a man aged 50 to 59 with head and neck cancer.

The chain has TRBV11-2 and TRBJ1-1; D unclear. The length of the CDR3 is 13 residues. The V gene's germline CDR1 is SGHAT and CDR2 FQNNGV. V was cut by 3 bases and J by 5 bases, with 10 bases left in between. CDR3 in amino acids: CASSFWVNTEAFF. DNA for the CDR3: TGTGCCAGCAGCTTTTGGGTCAATACTGAAGCTTTCTTT.

CDR3 residues: CASSFAEKLFF. The CDR3 coding sequence is TGTGCCAGCAGCTTCGCTGAAAAACTGTTTTTT. The V gene is TRBV12-3 or TRBV12-4, the J gene TRBJ1-4; D gene ambiguous. V lost 6 bases to trimming and J lost 7 bases, with 6 bases between them. The CDR3 is 11 amino acids.

The chain joins TRBV5-4 to TRBJ1-1; 7 positions agree with TRBD1. The length of the CDR3 is 13 residues. Trimming at V came to 4 bases and at J to 7 bases, leaving 7 bases not matched to a gene. Per the germline V gene, CDR1 is SGHNT and CDR2 is YYREEE (reference sequence). CDR3 loop: CASSPQWDSEAFF. Here the CDR3 DNA reads TGTGCCAGCAGCCCGCAATGGGACAGTGAAGCTTTCTTT.

This clone was seen once. The rearrangement joins TRBV27 to TRBJ2-7; D possibly corresponds to TRBD1 (6 bases). V lost 2 bases and J lost 4, with 15 bases in between. Germline CDR1 is MNHEY and CDR2 is SMNVEV (reference sequence). The CDR3 is 15 amino acids. The CDR3 protein is CASSLRTGTQYEQYF. As DNA, the CDR3 is TGTGCCAGCAGTTTACGAACCGGGACACAATACGAGCAGTACTTC.

This chain connects TRBV9 to TRBJ1-2, with 7 bases that match TRBD1. Germline CDR1 reads SGDLS; CDR2 reads YYNGEE. V lost 5 bases to trimming and J lost 6 bases; unmatched junction nucleotides: 7. This CDR3 is 13 amino acids long. The CDR3 region is CASRQVDRDGYTF. CDR3 DNA: TGTGCCAGCAGACAGGTCGACAGGGATGGCTACACCTTC.

The V and J genes are TRBV10-3 and TRBJ2-3; 8 positions agree with TRBD2. Germline V CDR1 and CDR2: ENHRY, SYGVKD. The CDR3 length is 14 residues. V lost 5 bases to trimming and J lost 0 bases; unmatched junction nucleotides: 1. The CDR3 spells CAISTGGSTDTQYF. CDR3 coding DNA: TGTGCCATCAGTACGGGGGGGAGCACAGATACGCAGTATTTT.

V and J are TRBV5-1 and TRBJ2-2; D may match TRBD1 or TRBD2 (5 bases each). CDR3 length: 13 residues. Germline CDR1 is SGHRS and CDR2 is YFSETQ. Trimming removed 0 bases at V and 6 bases at J, with 6 bases between. CDR3 coding DNA: TGCGCCAGCAGCTTGGTGGGGGCCGGGGAGCTGTTTTTT. Protein: CASSLVGAGELFF.

The chain joins TRBV29-1 to TRBJ1-1; D call uncertain. CDR3 length: 13 residues. Germline values: CDR1 SQVTM, CDR2 ANQGSEA. Trimming took off 1 base at V and 2 bases at J, with 8 bases between the two ends. In DNA form, the CDR3 reads TGCAGCGTTGAAGCAGATCTAAACACTGAAGCTTTCTTT. Its translation is CSVEADLNTEAFF. The full variable domain, in which reference TRBV29-1 and TRBJ1-1 provide the parts outside the CDR3, is SAVISQKPSRDICQRGTSLTIQCQVDSQVTMMFWYRQQPGQSLTLIATANQGSEATYESGFVIDKFPISRPNLTFSTLTVSNMSPEDSSIYLCSVEADLNTEAFFGQGTRLTVV.

In this sample, this clone turned up once. The rearrangement uses TRBV5-4 and TRBJ1-1, with D perhaps matching TRBD1 (5 bases). Trimming cost V 0 bases and J 7 bases, with 10 bases left between them. Germline V gives CDR1 SGHNT, CDR2 YYREEE (reference sequence). CDR3 size: 13 residues. DNA for the CDR3: TGTGCCAGCAGCTTGGATAGGGGCGATGAAGCTTTCTTT. The encoded protein is CASSLDRGDEAFF.

V gene TRBV2 combines with J gene TRBJ2-5, with D hard to call. The CDR3 is 14 amino acids. V lost 3 bases and J 5 bases, leaving 13 bases between the germline ends. Germline V gives CDR1 SNHLY, CDR2 FYNNEI. The CDR3 is CASSEAARRETQYF. Here the CDR3 DNA reads TGTGCCAGCAGTGAGGCTGCTAGGCGGGAGACCCAGTACTTC.

This clone was recorded once. The rearrangement links TRBV12-3 or TRBV12-4 to TRBJ1-5; no definite D call. The V gene lost 3 bases and the J gene lost 4 bases, with 7 bases spanning the gap. The CDR3 sequence is 13 residues long. DNA for the CDR3: TGTGCCAGCAGTTTCTCTGGGAATCAGCCCCAGCATTTT. Residues: CASSFSGNQPQHF.

The gene calls are TRBV6-5 and TRBJ1-1; 7 bases line up with TRBD1. This CDR3 is 12 amino acids long. The V gene end was trimmed by 6 bases and the J gene end by 5 bases; junction bases not matched to a gene: 3. CDR1 and CDR2 from the germline V gene are MNHEY and SVGAGI. CDR3 loop: CASRTGKTEAFF. The CDR3 DNA reads TGTGCCAGCAGGACAGGGAAGACTGAAGCTTTCTTT.

The J gene is TRBJ2-7, the V gene TRBV18; 7 nucleotides align to TRBD2. The CDR3 runs to 12 residues. With 3 bases clipped from V and 6 bases from J, the junction kept 2 bases outside the gene matches. Germline V gene lookup returns CDR1 KGHSH and CDR2 LQKENI. The CDR3 loop is CASSPPGGEQYF. In DNA form, the CDR3 reads TGTGCCAGCTCACCCCCGGGAGGCGAGCAGTACTTC.

J is TRBJ2-2 and V is TRBV3-1 (or the pseudogene TRBV3-2); 8 bases line up with TRBD2. This CDR3 is built from 17 residues. The germline V gene encodes CDR1 LGHDT and CDR2 YNNKEL (reference sequence). Trimming removed 0 bases from V and 4 bases from J; junction bases left unmatched: 7. The CDR3, as DNA: TGTGCCAGCAGCCAAGAGTGGCTAGCGGGTCGCACCGGGGAGCTGTTTTTT. Amino acids: CASSQEWLAGRTGELFF.

This chain uses TRBV6-5 with TRBJ2-3, with 9 nucleotides matching TRBD1. This CDR3 region has 16 residues. V lost 4 bases and J lost 6; bases outside the gene matches: 11. Germline-derived CDR1 and CDR2 are MNHEY and SVGAGI. The CDR3 DNA is TGTGCCAGCAGTTCTAACAGGGGGCGCGGATGGGATACGCAGTATTTT. The encoded protein is CASSSNRGRGWDTQYF.

This clone occurred a few times. The V gene is TRBV30, the J gene TRBJ1-1, with D hard to call. Trimming removed 0 bases from V and 8 bases from J, with 16 bases in between. Germline CDR1 GTSNPN, CDR2 SVGIG (reference sequence). The CDR3 covers 14 residues. The CDR3 bases are TGTGCCTGGAGTGTAGGAGCGGCCTCTCTAGAAGCTTTCTTT. The encoded protein is CAWSVGAASLEAFF.

The chain combines TRBV2 with TRBJ1-2; no clear D. Germline CDR1 reads SNHLY; CDR2 reads FYNNEI. Trimming removed 7 bases at V and 8 bases at J, with 17 bases between. The CDR3 totals 13 residues. The CDR3 protein is CASTDRGFEGYTF. The CDR3 DNA reads as TGTGCCAGCACTGACCGGGGATTTGAGGGCTACACCTTC.

In this sample, this clone turned up once. The chain combines TRBV6-6 with TRBJ1-2; unclear D gene. V gave up 5 bases and J gave up 4 bases, with 8 bases separating them. The CDR3 extends over 12 amino acids. Germline loops: CDR1 MNHNY, CDR2 SVGAGI (reference sequence). DNA of the CDR3: TGTGCCAGCAGTCCGGAGTTCTATGGCTACACCTTC. It translates to CASSPEFYGYTF.

The chain uses TRBV13 and TRBJ1-6; possibly TRBD1 for D (6 bases). The V end was cut by 0 bases, the J end by 4 bases, with 10 bases between. The CDR3 totals 16 residues. Germline assignment: CDR1 PRHDT and CDR2 FYEKMQ (reference sequence). The CDR3 here is CASSLGRGRYNSPLHF. The CDR3 DNA is TGTGCCAGCAGCTTAGGCAGGGGTCGGTATAATTCACCCCTCCACTTT.

CDR3 loop: CASTPPFSNQPQHF. In DNA, the CDR3 is TGTGCCAGCACCCCCCCCTTTAGCAATCAGCCCCAGCATTTT. This sequence joins TRBV28 and TRBJ1-5, with unresolved D. V dropped 7 bases and J dropped 0 bases, with 10 bases sitting between them. CDR1 and CDR2 (germline): MDHEN, SYDVKM. The CDR3 covers 14 residues.

DNA for the CDR3: TGCGCCAGCAGCTTCTTGGGAGGGGACACAGATACGCAGTATTTT. Amino acid sequence: CASSFLGGDTDTQYF. The rearrangement uses TRBV5-1 and TRBJ2-3; TRBD2 aligns across 7 bases. Germline V gives CDR1 SGHRS, CDR2 YFSETQ. This CDR3 spans 15 amino acids. After removal of 2 bases from V and 2 bases from J, the junction contained 5 bases not matched to a gene.

With regard to this clone: At the DNA level, this CDR3 is encoded by other sequences in the same sample as well. This rearrangement joins TRBV7-6 to TRBJ2-7; a weak D match, TRBD2 (7 bases). V lost 7 bases and J lost 0, with 19 bases in between. The CDR3 sequence is 16 residues long. Germline V gives CDR1 SGHVS, CDR2 FNYEAQ. CDR3 loop: CASTQGGGSHSYEQYF. CDR3 in DNA: TGTGCCAGCACCCAAGGGGGGGGCAGCCACTCCTACGAGCAGTACTTC.

V is TRBV19 and J is TRBJ1-2; possibly TRBD1 for D (5 bases). Per germline, CDR1 LNHDA and CDR2 SQIVND (reference sequence). The CDR3 consists of 14 residues. Deletions cut 2 bases from V and 1 base from J, with 8 bases between. The CDR3 is CASSIRDGNYGYTF. CDR3 nucleotides: TGTGCCAGTAGTATACGGGACGGTAACTATGGCTACACCTTC. The full variable domain, its missing parts supplied by reference TRBV19 and TRBJ1-2, is DGGITQSPKYLFRKEGQNVTLSCEQNLNHDAMYWYRQDPGQGLRLIYYSQIVNDFQKGDIAEGYSVSREKKESFPLTVTSAQKNPTAFYLCASSIRDGNYGYTFGSGTRLTVV.